This entry lists 8 T cell receptor beta chains sequenced from one sample in a study of CD8+ T cells in alopecia areata. Treatment of the sample: oral pan-JAK inhibitor, 5-10 mg twice daily. Isolated RNA was reverse transcribed into cDNA used as the sequencing template. Measured with immunoSEQ multiplex PCR; TCRdb has only the in-frame clones, and not every one. The sample consists of about 190,000 clones, around 60% of them appearing once. The sequencing used CD4+ T cells sorted from blood, collected at week 4, from a patient treated with tofacitinib. These TCRs come from a human donor with alopecia areata.

V and J are TRBV5-1 and TRBJ1-1; a possible D gene is TRBD1 (6 bases). V lost 2 bases, J lost 6 bases, and 11 bases lay in between. The CDR3 loop spans 13 amino acids. CDR1 and CDR2 (germline): SGHRS, YFSETQ. DNA for the CDR3: TGCGCCAGCAGCTTACCGGGACACCCTGAAGCTTTCTTT. Amino acid sequence: CASSLPGHPEAFF. The whole variable domain, remainder taken from reference TRBV5-1 and TRBJ1-1, is KAGVTQTPRYLIKTRGQQVTLSCSPISGHRSVSWYQQTPGQGLQFLFEYFSETQRNKGNFPGRFSGRQFSNSRSEMNVSTLELGDSALYLCASSLPGHPEAFFGQGTRLTVV.

This chain links TRBV23-1 with TRBJ2-7; the match to TRBD1 covers 9 bases. TRBV23-1 is known as an ORF, though its function is uncertain. The ends lost 2 bases at V and 4 bases at J; junction bases unmatched: 9. This CDR3 comprises 16 residues. The CDR3 is CASSQPDRGRTYEQYF. CDR3 nucleotides: TGCGCCAGCAGTCAACCAGACAGGGGGAGGACGTACGAGCAGTACTTC.

This clone was counted a few times. V and J are TRBV5-1 and TRBJ1-1; D may be TRBD1 (5 bases). Trimming took 5 bases from V and 3 from J, leaving 11 bases between them. This CDR3 has 13 amino acids. Looked up from germline, CDR1 is SGHRS and CDR2 is YFSETQ. This CDR3 reads CASSQGADTEAFF. CDR3 sequence (DNA): TGCGCCAGCAGTCAAGGGGCGGACACTGAAGCTTTCTTT.

V usage is TRBV30 and J usage is TRBJ1-3, with no clear D. This CDR3 region has 14 residues. V lost 2 bases and J lost 0, with 8 bases in between. Germline V gene data show CDR1 as GTSNPN and CDR2 as SVGIG (reference sequence). The CDR3 nucleotides are TGTGCCTGGAGTAGGGATAGCTCTGGAAACACCATATATTTT. Translation: CAWSRDSSGNTIYF.

The chain recombines TRBV25-1 with TRBJ2-7; tentative D call: TRBD2 (5 bases). The V end was cut by 5 bases, the J end by 7 bases, with 21 bases between. The CDR3 length is 15 residues. Germline V gene lookup returns CDR1 MGHDK and CDR2 SYGVNS. This CDR3 reads CASSQTPEGLGEQYF. CDR3 DNA: TGTGCCAGCAGTCAGACCCCCGAGGGTTTGGGGGAGCAGTACTTC.

The V and J genes are TRBV7-2 and TRBJ2-5, with 7 bases fitting TRBD2. This CDR3 region has 17 residues. Germline loops: CDR1 SGHTA, CDR2 FQGNSA. Germline trimming cut 7 bases from V and 5 bases from J; bases unmatched to any gene: 19. The CDR3, as DNA: TGTGCCAGCACCCGATCTCGGGGAGCGGGACTTCATGAGACCCAGTACTTC. Translated, it gives CASTRSRGAGLHETQYF. The complete variable domain, with remaining parts taken from reference TRBV7-2 and TRBJ2-5, reads GAGVSQSPSNKVTEKGKDVELRCDPISGHTALYWYRQSLGQGLEFLIYFQGNSAPDKSGLPSDRFSAERTGGSVSTLTIQRTQQEDSAVYLCASTRSRGAGLHETQYFGPGTRLLVL.

The gene calls are TRBV5-1 and TRBJ2-7; a possible D gene is TRBD2 (5 bases). Trimming left V 2 bases short and J 5 bases short, with 14 bases between. The germline CDR1 and CDR2 sequences are SGHRS and YFSETQ. The CDR3 covers 14 residues. The CDR3 is CASSLVGERDEQYF. The CDR3 region has the DNA TGCGCCAGCAGCTTAGTGGGAGAACGAGACGAGCAGTACTTC.

The CDR3: CASKTYNEQFF. In nucleotides, the CDR3 is TGTGCCAGCAAGACCTACAATGAGCAGTTCTTC. This chain joins TRBV28 and TRBJ2-1; D is unresolved. CDR3 length: 11 amino acids. Trimming stripped 7 bases from V and 2 bases from J, with 3 bases between. Germline loops: CDR1 MDHEN, CDR2 SYDVKM.